The clone carrying this T cell receptor beta chain appeared a few times. Its antigen is as yet unknown. The data were produced by immunoSEQ multiplex PCR, yet TCRdb's version contains in-frame clones alone and is incomplete. The sample has 25,000 to 30,000 clones; 82% are singletons. This entry is derived from a study of T cell clonotyping in hematopoietic cell transplantation. Background on the study: Pretransplant recipient samples were taken after cytoreduction.

Time point in this sample: recipient sample about 28 days before transplant, after cytoreduction. V gave up 1 base and J gave up 2 bases, with 7 bases separating them. The germline V gene has CDR1 SGHDT and CDR2 YYEEEE. This CDR3 has 15 residues. Study conclusions and caveats: At the given depth, recipient repertoires were over 95% de novo clonotypes. Pathologically expanded recipient clonotypes increased progressively from day 30 to day 180 as diversity fell. Without cell sorting, CD4 versus CD8 contributions remain unresolved.

The source of this sequence is a man aged 35 to 55 with acute myeloid leukemia. Some clones in this sample may be carry-over from other donors' samples. The sample was peripheral blood mononuclear cells, taken before stem cell transplant. The chain employs TRBV5-6 and TRBJ2-6, with a possible D match to TRBD1 (5 bases). The CDR3 is CASSLLGAGANVLTF. In DNA form, the CDR3 reads TGTGCCAGCAGCTTGCTAGGGGCTGGGGCCAACGTCCTGACTTTC.